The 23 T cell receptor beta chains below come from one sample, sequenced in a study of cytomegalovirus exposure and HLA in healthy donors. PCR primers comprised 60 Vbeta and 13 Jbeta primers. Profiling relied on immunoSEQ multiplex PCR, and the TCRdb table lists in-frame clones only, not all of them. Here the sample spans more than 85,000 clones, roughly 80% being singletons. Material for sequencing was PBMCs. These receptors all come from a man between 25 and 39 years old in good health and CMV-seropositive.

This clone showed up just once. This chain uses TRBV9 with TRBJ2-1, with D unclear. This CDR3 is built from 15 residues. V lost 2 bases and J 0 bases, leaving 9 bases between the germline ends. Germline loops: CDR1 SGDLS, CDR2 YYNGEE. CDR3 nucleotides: TGTGCCAGCAGCGTCGACTCGAGCTCCTACAATGAGCAGTTCTTC. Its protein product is CASSVDSSSYNEQFF.

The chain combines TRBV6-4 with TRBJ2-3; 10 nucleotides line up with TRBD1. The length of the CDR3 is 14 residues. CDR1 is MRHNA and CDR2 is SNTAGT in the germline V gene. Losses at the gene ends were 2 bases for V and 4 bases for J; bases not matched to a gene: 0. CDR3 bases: TGTGCCAGCAGTGACGGGACAGGGGCAGATACGCAGTATTTT. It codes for CASSDGTGADTQYF.

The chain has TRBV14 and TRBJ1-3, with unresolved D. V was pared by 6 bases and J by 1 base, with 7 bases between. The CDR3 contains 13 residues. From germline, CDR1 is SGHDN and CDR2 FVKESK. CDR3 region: CASRSESGNTIYF. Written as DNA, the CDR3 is TGTGCCAGCAGGTCAGAATCTGGAAACACCATATATTTT.

CDR3 nucleotides: TGTGCCAGCAGTTACGGGGGCAACCCGGCCTACAATGAGCAGTTCTTC. It codes for CASSYGGNPAYNEQFF. This sequence joins TRBV6-6 and TRBJ2-1; weak D call: TRBD1 (6 bases). There are 16 residues in the CDR3. V was clipped by 2 bases and J by 2 bases, with 13 bases between them. CDR1 MNHNY and CDR2 SVGAGI come from the germline V gene (reference sequence).

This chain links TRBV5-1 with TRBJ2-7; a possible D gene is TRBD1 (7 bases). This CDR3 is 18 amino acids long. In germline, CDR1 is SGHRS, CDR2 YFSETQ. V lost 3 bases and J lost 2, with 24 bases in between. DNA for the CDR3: TGCGCCAGCAGCTCCAGACCCGGAGGGCAGGGGGTCCCCTACGAGCAGTACTTC. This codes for CASSSRPGGQGVPYEQYF.

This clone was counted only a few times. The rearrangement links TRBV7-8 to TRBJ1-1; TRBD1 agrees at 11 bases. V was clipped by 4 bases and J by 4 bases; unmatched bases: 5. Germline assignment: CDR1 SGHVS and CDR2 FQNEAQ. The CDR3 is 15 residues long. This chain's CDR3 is CASSSRGTGGTEAFF. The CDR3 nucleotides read TGTGCCAGCAGCTCACGAGGGACAGGGGGCACTGAAGCTTTCTTT.

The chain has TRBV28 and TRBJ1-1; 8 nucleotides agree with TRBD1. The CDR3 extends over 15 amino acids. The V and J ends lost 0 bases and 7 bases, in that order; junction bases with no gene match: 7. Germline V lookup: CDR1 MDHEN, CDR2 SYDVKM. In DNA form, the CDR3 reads TGTGCCAGCAGTTTATGGGGCAGGGGGCAAGTTGAAGCTTTCTTT. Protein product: CASSLWGRGQVEAFF. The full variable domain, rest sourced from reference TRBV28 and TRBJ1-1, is DVKVTQSSRYLVKRTGEKVFLECVQDMDHENMFWYRQDPGLGLRLIYFSYDVKMKEKGDIPEGYSVSREKKERFSLILESASTNQTSMYLCASSLWGRGQVEAFFGQGTRLTVV.

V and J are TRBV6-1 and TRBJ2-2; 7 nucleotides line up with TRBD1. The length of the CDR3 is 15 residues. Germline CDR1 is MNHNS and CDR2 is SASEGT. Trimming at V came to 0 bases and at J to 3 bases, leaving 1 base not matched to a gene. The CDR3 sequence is CASSEAGQHTGELFF. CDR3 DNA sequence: TGTGCCAGCAGTGAAGCGGGACAGCACACCGGGGAGCTGTTTTTT.

CDR3 coding DNA: TGTGCCAGCAGCCTTGGGACAGTTAATGAAAAACTGTTTTTT. Protein product: CASSLGTVNEKLFF. The chain combines TRBV7-8 with TRBJ1-4, with 7 bases identical to TRBD1. The CDR3 loop spans 14 amino acids. Losses at the gene ends were 5 bases for V and 4 bases for J; bases not matched to a gene: 4. The germline V gene has CDR1 SGHVS and CDR2 FQNEAQ.

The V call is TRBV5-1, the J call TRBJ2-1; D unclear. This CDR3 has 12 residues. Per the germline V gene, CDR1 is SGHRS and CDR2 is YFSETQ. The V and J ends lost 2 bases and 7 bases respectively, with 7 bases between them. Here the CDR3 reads CASSFSENEQFF. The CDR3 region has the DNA TGCGCCAGCAGCTTTAGTGAAAATGAGCAGTTCTTC.

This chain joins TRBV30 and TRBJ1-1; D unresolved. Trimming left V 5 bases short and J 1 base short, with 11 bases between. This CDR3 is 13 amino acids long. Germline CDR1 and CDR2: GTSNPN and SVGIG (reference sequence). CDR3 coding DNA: TGTGCCTGGTCGAATCGACAGAACACTGAAGCTTTCTTT. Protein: CAWSNRQNTEAFF.

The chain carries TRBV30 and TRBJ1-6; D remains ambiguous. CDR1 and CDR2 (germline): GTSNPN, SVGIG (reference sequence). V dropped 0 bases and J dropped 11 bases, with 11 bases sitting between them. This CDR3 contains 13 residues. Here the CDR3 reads CAWSVGSTTPLHF. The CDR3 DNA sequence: TGTGCCTGGAGTGTCGGGAGTACGACACCCCTCCACTTT.

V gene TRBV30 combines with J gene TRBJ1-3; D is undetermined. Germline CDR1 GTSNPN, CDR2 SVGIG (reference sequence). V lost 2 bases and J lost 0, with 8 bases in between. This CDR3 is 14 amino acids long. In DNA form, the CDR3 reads TGTGCCTGGAGTCGGGGATACTCTGGAAACACCATATATTTT. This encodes CAWSRGYSGNTIYF. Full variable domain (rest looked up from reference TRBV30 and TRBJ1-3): SQTIHQWPATLVQPVGSPLSLECTVEGTSNPNLYWYRQAAGRGLQLLFYSVGIGQISSEVPQNLSASRPQDRQFILSSKKLLLSDSGFYLCAWSRGYSGNTIYFGEGSWLTVV.

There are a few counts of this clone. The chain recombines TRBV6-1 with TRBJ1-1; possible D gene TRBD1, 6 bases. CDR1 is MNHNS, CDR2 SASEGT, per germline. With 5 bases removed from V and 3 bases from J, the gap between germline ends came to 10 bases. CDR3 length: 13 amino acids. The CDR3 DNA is TGTGCCAGCAGTCCAGGACAGTACACTGAAGCTTTCTTT. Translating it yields CASSPGQYTEAFF.

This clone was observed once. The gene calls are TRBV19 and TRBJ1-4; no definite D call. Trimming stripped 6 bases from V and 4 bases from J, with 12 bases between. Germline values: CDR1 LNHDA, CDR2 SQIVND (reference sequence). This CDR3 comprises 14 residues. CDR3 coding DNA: TGTGCCAGTAGCCACCTCCAGATTAATGAAAAACTGTTTTTT. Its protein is CASSHLQINEKLFF.

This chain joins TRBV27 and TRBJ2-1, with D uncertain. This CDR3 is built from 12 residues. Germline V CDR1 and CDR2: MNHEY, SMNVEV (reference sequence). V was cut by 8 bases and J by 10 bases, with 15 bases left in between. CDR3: CASAPPAGEQFF. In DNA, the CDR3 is TGTGCCAGCGCCCCTCCGGCCGGGGAGCAGTTCTTC.

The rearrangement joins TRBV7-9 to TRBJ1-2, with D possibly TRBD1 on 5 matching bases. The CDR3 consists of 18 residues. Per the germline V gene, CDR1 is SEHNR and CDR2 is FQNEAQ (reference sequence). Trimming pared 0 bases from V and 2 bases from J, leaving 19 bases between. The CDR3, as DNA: TGTGCCAGCAGCTTAGCACTCCTCGGGGGAAAAGAGAACTATGGCTACACCTTC. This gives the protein CASSLALLGGKENYGYTF.

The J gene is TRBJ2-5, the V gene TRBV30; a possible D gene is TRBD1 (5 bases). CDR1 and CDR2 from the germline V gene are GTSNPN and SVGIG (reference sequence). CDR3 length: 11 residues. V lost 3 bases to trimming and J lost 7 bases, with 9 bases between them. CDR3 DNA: TGTGCCTGGAGCCCAGGGTGGACCCAGTACTTC. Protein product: CAWSPGWTQYF.

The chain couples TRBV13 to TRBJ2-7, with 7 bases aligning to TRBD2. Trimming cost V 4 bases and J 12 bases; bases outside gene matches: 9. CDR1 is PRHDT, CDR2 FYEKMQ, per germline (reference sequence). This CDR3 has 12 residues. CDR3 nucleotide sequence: TGTGCCAGCAGCTGGGGAACCGGGGAGGGGTACTTC. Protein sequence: CASSWGTGEGYF.

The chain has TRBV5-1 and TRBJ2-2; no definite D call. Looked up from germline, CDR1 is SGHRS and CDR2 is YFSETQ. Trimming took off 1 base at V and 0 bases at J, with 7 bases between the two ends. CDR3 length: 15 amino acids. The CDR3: CASSLRHSNTGELFF. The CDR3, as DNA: TGCGCCAGCAGCTTGCGACACTCGAACACCGGGGAGCTGTTTTTT. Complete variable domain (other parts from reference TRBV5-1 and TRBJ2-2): KAGVTQTPRYLIKTRGQQVTLSCSPISGHRSVSWYQQTPGQGLQFLFEYFSETQRNKGNFPGRFSGRQFSNSRSEMNVSTLELGDSALYLCASSLRHSNTGELFFGEGSRLTVL.

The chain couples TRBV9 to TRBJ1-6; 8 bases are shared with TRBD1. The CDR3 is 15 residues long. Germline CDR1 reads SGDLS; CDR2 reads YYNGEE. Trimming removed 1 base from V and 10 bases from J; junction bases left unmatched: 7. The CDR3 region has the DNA TGTGCCAGCAGCGTAAGTGGACAGGGAATCTCACCCCTCCACTTT. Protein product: CASSVSGQGISPLHF.

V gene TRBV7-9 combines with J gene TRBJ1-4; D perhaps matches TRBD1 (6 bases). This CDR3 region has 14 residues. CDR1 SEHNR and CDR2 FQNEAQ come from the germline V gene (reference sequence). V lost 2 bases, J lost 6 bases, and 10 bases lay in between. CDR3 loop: CASSLRRQDEKLFF. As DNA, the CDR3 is TGTGCCAGCAGCTTACGCCGACAGGATGAAAAACTGTTTTTT.

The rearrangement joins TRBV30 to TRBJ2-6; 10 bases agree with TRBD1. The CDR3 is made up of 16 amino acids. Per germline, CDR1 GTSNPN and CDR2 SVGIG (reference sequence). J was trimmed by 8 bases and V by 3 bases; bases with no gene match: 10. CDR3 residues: CAWSPQGQGETNVLTF. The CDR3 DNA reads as TGTGCCTGGAGCCCTCAAGGACAGGGGGAGACCAACGTCCTGACTTTC.